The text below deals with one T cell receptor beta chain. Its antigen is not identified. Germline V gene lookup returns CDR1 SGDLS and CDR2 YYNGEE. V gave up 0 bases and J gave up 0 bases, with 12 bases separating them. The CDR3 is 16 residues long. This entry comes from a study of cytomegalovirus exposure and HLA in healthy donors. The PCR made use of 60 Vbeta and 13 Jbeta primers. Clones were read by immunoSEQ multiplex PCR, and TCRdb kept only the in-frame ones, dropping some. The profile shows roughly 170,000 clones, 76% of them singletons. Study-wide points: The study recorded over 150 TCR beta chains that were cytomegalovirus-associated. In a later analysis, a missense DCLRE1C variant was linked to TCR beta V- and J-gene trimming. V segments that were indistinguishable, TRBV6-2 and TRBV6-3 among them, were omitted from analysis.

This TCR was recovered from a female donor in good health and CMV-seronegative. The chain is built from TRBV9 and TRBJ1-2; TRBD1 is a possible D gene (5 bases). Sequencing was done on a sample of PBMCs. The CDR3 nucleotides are TGTGCCAGCAGCGTAGAACAGGTGGCGCCTAACTATGGCTACACCTTC. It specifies CASSVEQVAPNYGYTF.